This T cell receptor beta chain was retrieved from a study of cytomegalovirus exposure and HLA in healthy donors. Study-wide findings and caveats: The investigators catalogued 150 to 200 TCR beta chains as cytomegalovirus-associated. The classifier reportedly diagnosed cytomegalovirus status with high specificity and sensitivity.

The protocol was immunoSEQ multiplex PCR, while the TCRdb copy is restricted to in-frame clones and leaves out a portion. The table shows approximately 60,000 clones, with 90% occurring only once. This clone appeared once. The antigen is unknown. The CDR3 spans 18 residues. J lost 0 bases, V lost 9 bases, and 17 bases had no gene match. CDR1 is WNHNN, CDR2 SYGVQD, per germline (reference sequence). Sequenced: PBMCs. The clonotype comes from a man between 18 and 35 years old in good health and CMV-seronegative. J is TRBJ2-7 and V is TRBV10-1; 10 bases fit TRBD2. Here the CDR3 reads CASSPGTSEAPGSYEQYF. CDR3 DNA: TGCGCCAGTTCTCCCGGGACTAGCGAAGCCCCTGGCTCCTACGAGCAGTACTTC.